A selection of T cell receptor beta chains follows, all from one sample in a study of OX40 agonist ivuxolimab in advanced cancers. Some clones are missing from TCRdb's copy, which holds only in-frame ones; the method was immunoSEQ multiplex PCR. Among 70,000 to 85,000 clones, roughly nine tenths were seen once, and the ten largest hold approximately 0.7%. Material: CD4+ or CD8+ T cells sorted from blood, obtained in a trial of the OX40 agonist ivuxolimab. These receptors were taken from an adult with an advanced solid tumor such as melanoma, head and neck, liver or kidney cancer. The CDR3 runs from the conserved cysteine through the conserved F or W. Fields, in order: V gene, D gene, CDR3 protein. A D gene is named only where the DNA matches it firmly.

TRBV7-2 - CASSLTGVSYEQYF
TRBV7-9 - CASSRINNEQFF
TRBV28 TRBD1 CASSRPGTGSYEQYF
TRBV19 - CASSIEGSGSRNTEAFF
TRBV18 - CASSPSSAGTDTQYF
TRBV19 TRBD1 CASRQGTSNQPQHF
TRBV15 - CATSRDWGGQQYF
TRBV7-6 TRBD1 CASSFGTGFDEQYF
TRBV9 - CASSVVSTSTDTQYF
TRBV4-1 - CASSHRGSTEAFF
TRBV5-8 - CASSLHGYTF
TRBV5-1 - CASSLRQETQYF
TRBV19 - CASSGRVNIQYF
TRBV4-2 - CASSQWGEEETQYF
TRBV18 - CASSPPWQGFDEQYF
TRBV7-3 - CASSLTQGSSYTF
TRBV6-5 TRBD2 CASSRTSGRSYEQYF
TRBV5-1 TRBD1 CASSLGGQGNQPQHF
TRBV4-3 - CASSQARSNYGYTF
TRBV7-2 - CASSLIDGTEAFF
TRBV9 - CASSVGGAGANVLTF
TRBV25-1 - CASREDSYNEQFF
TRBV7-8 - CASSLRRGRYEQYF
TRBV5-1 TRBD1 CASGDRAGYEQYF
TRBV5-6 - CASTNSYNSPLHF
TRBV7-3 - CASSYGDGKGVQPQHF
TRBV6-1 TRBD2 CATGPTSGPYEQYF
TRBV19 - CASSKASNEQFF
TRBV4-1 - CASSQDTGTDQAFNEKLFF
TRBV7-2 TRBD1 CASSPGGQGSYGYTF
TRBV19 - CASSIGRAYEQYF
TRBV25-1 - CASSEARVGDTEAFF
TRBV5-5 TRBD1 CASSLEGTGFSYEQYF
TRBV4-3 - CASSPFSGTSGELFF
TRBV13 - CASSLVRGQPQHF
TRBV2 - CASSDYVGLGNQPQHF
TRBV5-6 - CASSAGTYSTDTQYF
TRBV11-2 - CASSGNALASEQYF
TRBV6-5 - CASRLTWLAYEQYF
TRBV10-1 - CASSESLNTEAFF
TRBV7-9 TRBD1 CASSPSGQRVRGYTF
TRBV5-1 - CASSLWSRAYEQYF
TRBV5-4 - CASSLYGAIYEQYF
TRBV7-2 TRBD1 CASSLSGGNTGELFF
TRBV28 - CASNPGPGISGANVLTF
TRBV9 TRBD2 CASSARLAAGANVLTF
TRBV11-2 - CASSLPTSLREQYF
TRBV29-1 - CSVAVYNEQFF